The 23 T cell receptor beta chains presented below share a single source sample, sequenced in a study of blood T cell repertoires in COVID-19. Measured with immunoSEQ multiplex PCR; TCRdb has only the in-frame clones, and not every one. Here the sample spans about 260,000 clones, more than 80% being singletons. The specimen was peripheral blood. These receptors originate from a woman in her thirties or forties with acute or convalescent COVID-19.

The V call is TRBV6-1, the J call TRBJ1-3; D unclear. Per the germline V gene, CDR1 is MNHNS and CDR2 is SASEGT. CDR3 length equals 16 residues. Trimming left V 3 bases short and J 0 bases short, with 12 bases between. CDR3 amino acids: CASSERFRSSGNTIYF. The CDR3, as DNA: TGTGCCAGCAGTGAGAGGTTTAGGAGCTCTGGAAACACCATATATTTT.

The rearrangement links TRBV12-3 or TRBV12-4 to TRBJ1-2, with 7 bases lining up with TRBD1. J gave up 6 bases and V 4 bases, and 5 bases lay outside the gene matches. The CDR3 contains 13 residues. In DNA, the CDR3 is TGTGCCAGCAGTTCCTACAGGGGCAATGGCTACACCTTC. Its translation is CASSSYRGNGYTF.

This chain joins TRBV30 and TRBJ1-1; TRBD1 matches 7 bases. V was clipped by 5 bases and J by 5 bases; unmatched bases: 5. CDR3 length equals 12 residues. Per the germline V gene, CDR1 is GTSNPN and CDR2 is SVGIG (reference sequence). DNA for the CDR3: TGTGCCTGGTCGACAGGGAGGACTGAAGCTTTCTTT. This translates into CAWSTGRTEAFF.

The CDR3 reads CASSKEGTDRQGPTSLAKNIQYF. DNA for the CDR3: TGTGCCAGCAGCAAAGAAGGGACGGACCGACAGGGACCGACGTCCCTAGCCAAAAACATTCAGTACTTC. The rearrangement joins TRBV21-1 to TRBJ2-4; the table's D call TRBD1 went unverified against the DNA. TRBV21-1 is a recognized pseudogene. The CDR3 consists of 23 residues.

The chain recombines TRBV24-1 with TRBJ1-2; D gene ambiguous. The CDR3 runs 11 residues. Germline CDR1 and CDR2: KGHDR and SFDVKD. V was trimmed by 5 bases and J by 5 bases, leaving 5 bases between them. Written as DNA, the CDR3 is TGTGCCACCAGTGGGACTTATGGCTACACCTTC. It yields the protein CATSGTYGYTF.

The J gene is TRBJ2-5, the V gene TRBV5-1, with 11 bases matching TRBD1. V was pared by 3 bases and J by 5 bases, with 9 bases of the junction left unmatched. The germline CDR1 and CDR2 sequences are SGHRS and YFSETQ. The CDR3 runs to 16 residues. The CDR3 here is CASSSGQGAIKETQYF. CDR3 sequence (DNA): TGCGCCAGCAGCTCTGGACAGGGGGCGATCAAGGAGACCCAGTACTTC.

V is TRBV3-1 (or the pseudogene TRBV3-2) and J is TRBJ1-2, with D possibly being TRBD1 (5 bases). Germline-derived CDR1 and CDR2 are LGHDT and YNNKEL (reference sequence). CDR3 length equals 16 residues. V lost 2 bases and J 6 bases, leaving 19 bases between the germline ends. CDR3 sequence: CASSQRGGGSFDGYTF. The CDR3 nucleotides read TGTGCCAGCAGCCAACGCGGCGGGGGGAGTTTCGATGGCTACACCTTC.

This rearrangement joins TRBV19 to TRBJ1-3; the match to TRBD1 covers 7 bases. This CDR3 region has 15 residues. Trimming at V came to 4 bases and at J to 0 bases, leaving 3 bases not matched to a gene. Per the germline V gene, CDR1 is LNHDA and CDR2 is SQIVND (reference sequence). CDR3 bases: TGTGCCAGTAGTAGGGACAGTTTCTCTGGAAACACCATATATTTT. Its translation: CASSRDSFSGNTIYF.

V usage is TRBV5-1 and J usage is TRBJ2-7, with D hard to call. Germline V gene sequence: CDR1 SGHRS, CDR2 YFSETQ. V was shortened by 0 bases and J by 1 base, with 8 bases between the two germline ends. CDR3 size: 14 residues. The CDR3 reads CASSLVGGSYEQYV. Written as DNA, the CDR3 is TGCGCCAGCAGCTTGGTCGGCGGTTCCTACGAGCAGTACGTC.

V usage is TRBV20-1 and J usage is TRBJ2-7, with 10 bases that match TRBD1. V trimming: 5 bases; J trimming: 3 bases; junction bases outside the gene matches: 7. Germline assignment: CDR1 DFQATT and CDR2 SNEGSKA (reference sequence). The CDR3 has 14 residues. CDR3 sequence reads: CSARDRGPRYEQYV. As DNA, the CDR3 is TGCAGTGCTCGTGACAGGGGGCCCCGCTACGAGCAGTACGTC.

This clone was counted only a few times. This chain links TRBV6-1 with TRBJ1-2, with 12 bases identical to TRBD1. Losses at the gene ends were 3 bases for V and 5 bases for J; bases not matched to a gene: 7. The CDR3 sequence is 16 residues long. The germline gives CDR1 MNHNS, CDR2 SASEGT. The CDR3: CASSDPGTGGNYGYTF. As DNA, the CDR3 is TGTGCCAGCAGTGACCCCGGGACAGGGGGCAATTATGGCTACACCTTC.

V and J are TRBV15 and TRBJ2-6; D is perhaps TRBD1 (6 bases). Germline values: CDR1 LNHNV, CDR2 YYDKDF (reference sequence). V was trimmed by 1 base and J by 1 base, leaving 8 bases between them. This CDR3 comprises 16 residues. The CDR3 DNA sequence: TGTGCCACCAGCAGAGTACAGGGTTCTGGGGCCAACGTCCTGACTTTC. Translation: CATSRVQGSGANVLTF.

J is TRBJ1-6 and V is TRBV2; 9 nucleotides line up with TRBD1. Germline V gives CDR1 SNHLY, CDR2 FYNNEI. CDR3 length equals 14 residues. The V gene end was trimmed by 6 bases and the J gene end by 8 bases; junction bases not matched to a gene: 5. Here the CDR3 DNA reads TGTGCCAGCAGGTGGACAGGGGTAGATTCACCCCTCCACTTT. Amino acids: CASRWTGVDSPLHF.

The rearrangement links TRBV27 to TRBJ1-5; 9 bases fit TRBD1. Germline-derived CDR1 and CDR2 are MNHEY and SMNVEV (reference sequence). CDR3 length equals 14 residues. V lost 6 bases to trimming and J lost 4 bases; unmatched junction nucleotides: 4. The CDR3 sequence: CASSRGTGNQPQHF. The CDR3 nucleotides read TGTGCCAGCAGCCGGGGGACAGGGAATCAGCCCCAGCATTTT.

The chain combines TRBV29-1 with TRBJ2-3; maybe TRBD2 (6 bases). Trimming removed 3 bases at V and 2 bases at J, with 12 bases between. There are 14 residues in the CDR3. The germline V gene has CDR1 SQVTM and CDR2 ANQGSEA. The CDR3: CSVEGGAHTDTQYF. DNA for the CDR3: TGCAGCGTTGAGGGCGGGGCCCACACAGATACGCAGTATTTT.

The J gene is TRBJ1-3, the V gene TRBV23-1, with D tentatively TRBD1 (5 bases). TRBV23-1 is an ORF, with its function uncertain. V was clipped by 5 bases and J by 2 bases, with 22 bases between them. The length of the CDR3 is 18 residues. The CDR3 here is CASSGLLKWGVTGNTIYF. CDR3 in DNA: TGCGCCAGCAGTGGATTGCTTAAGTGGGGGGTTACTGGAAACACCATATATTTT.

To note about this clone: Other DNA sequences in the same sample also yield this CDR3. The chain is built from TRBV2 and TRBJ1-1; D is possibly TRBD1 (6 bases). Looked up from germline, CDR1 is SNHLY and CDR2 is FYNNEI. The CDR3 covers 14 residues. V lost 5 bases to trimming and J lost 1 base, with 11 bases between them. The CDR3: CASSLQGGNTEAFF. CDR3 in DNA: TGTGCCAGCAGTCTACAGGGCGGGAACACTGAAGCTTTCTTT.

The chain is built from TRBV11-3 and TRBJ1-1, with 9 bases fitting TRBD1. This CDR3 is 13 amino acids long. Trimming at V came to 5 bases and at J to 3 bases, leaving 1 base not matched to a gene. CDR1 and CDR2 (germline): SGHNT, YENEEA. CDR3 DNA sequence: TGTGCCAGCAGCAGGACAGGGGACACTGAAGCTTTCTTT. Encoded protein: CASSRTGDTEAFF.

This clone was recorded once. V and J are TRBV23-1 and TRBJ2-3, with 10 bases identical to TRBD1. TRBV23-1 is reported as an ORF; its role is uncertain. Unmatched junction bases numbered 5, after V lost 2 bases and J lost 6 bases. This CDR3 has 15 residues. Here the CDR3 reads CASSQTGQGVDTQYF. Here the CDR3 DNA reads TGCGCCAGCAGTCAAACCGGACAGGGGGTGGATACGCAGTATTTT.

The chain has TRBV11-2 and TRBJ1-6, with 10 bases that match TRBD1. Looked up from germline, CDR1 is SGHAT and CDR2 is FQNNGV. The CDR3 is 15 residues long. V lost 4 bases and J lost 10; bases outside the gene matches: 7. CDR3 sequence reads: CASSSLTGGESPLHF. The CDR3 region has the DNA TGTGCCAGCAGCTCACTGACAGGGGGCGAATCACCCCTCCACTTT.

The CDR3 region has the DNA TGTGCCAGCTCACGCCCAGGGGTCCAAGAGACCCAGTACTTC. It encodes CASSRPGVQETQYF. The chain has TRBV18 and TRBJ2-5; weak D call: TRBD1 (6 bases). Trimming left V 4 bases short and J 1 base short, with 10 bases between. CDR1 and CDR2 (germline): KGHSH, LQKENI. The CDR3 covers 14 residues. The full variable domain, rest sourced from reference TRBV18 and TRBJ2-5, is NAGVMQNPRHLVRRRGQEARLRCSPMKGHSHVYWYRQLPEEGLKFMVYLQKENIIDESGMPKERFSAEFPKEGPSILRIQQVVRGDSAAYFCASSRPGVQETQYFGPGTRLLVL.

This rearrangement joins TRBV24-1 to TRBJ1-1, with 10 bases identical to TRBD1. The trim removed 3 bases at V and 5 bases at J, leaving 5 bases unmatched. Per germline, CDR1 KGHDR and CDR2 SFDVKD. The CDR3 consists of 15 residues. The CDR3 DNA is TGTGCCACCAGTGATCCCGGGACAGGGGAGACTGAAGCTTTCTTT. Encoded protein: CATSDPGTGETEAFF.

This clone was picked up a small number of times. This chain links TRBV6-5 with TRBJ2-3; tentative D call: TRBD1 (5 bases). This CDR3 is 13 amino acids long. Looked up from germline, CDR1 is MNHEY and CDR2 is SVGAGI. V lost 5 bases, J lost 2 bases, and 8 bases lay in between. CDR3 bases: TGTGCCAGCAGTAGACAGAACACAGATACGCAGTATTTT. Its translation: CASSRQNTDTQYF.